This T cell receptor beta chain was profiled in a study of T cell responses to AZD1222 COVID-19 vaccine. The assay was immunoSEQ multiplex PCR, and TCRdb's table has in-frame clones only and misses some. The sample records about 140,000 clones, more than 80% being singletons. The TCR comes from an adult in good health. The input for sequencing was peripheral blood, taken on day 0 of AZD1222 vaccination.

This CDR3 is CASSQRARLPTNEKLFF. The CDR3 DNA reads TGTGCCAGCAGCCAAAGAGCGAGGTTACCAACTAATGAAAAACTGTTTTTT. This rearrangement joins TRBV14 to TRBJ1-4; D unclear. The CDR3 sequence is 17 residues long. Germline lookup yields CDR1 SGHDN and CDR2 FVKESK. The V and J ends lost 2 bases and 0 bases respectively, with 13 bases between them.